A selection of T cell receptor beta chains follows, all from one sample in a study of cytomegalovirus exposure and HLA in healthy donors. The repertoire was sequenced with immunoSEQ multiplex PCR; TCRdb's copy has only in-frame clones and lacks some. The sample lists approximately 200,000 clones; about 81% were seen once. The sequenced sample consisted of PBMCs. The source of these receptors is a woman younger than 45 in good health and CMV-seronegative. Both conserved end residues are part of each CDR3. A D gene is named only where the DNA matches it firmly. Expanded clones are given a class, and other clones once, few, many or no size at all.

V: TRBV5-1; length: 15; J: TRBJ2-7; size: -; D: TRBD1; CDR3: CASSTGTGGSYEQYF; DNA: TGCGCCAGCAGCACCGGGACAGGGGGGTCCTACGAGCAGTACTTC
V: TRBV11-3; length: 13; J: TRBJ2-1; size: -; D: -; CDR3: CASSQGGPNEQFF; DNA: TGTGCCAGCAGCCAGGGGGGCCCCAATGAGCAGTTCTTC
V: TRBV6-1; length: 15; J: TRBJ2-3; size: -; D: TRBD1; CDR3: CASVRDRGFTDTQYF; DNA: TGTGCCAGCGTCCGGGACAGGGGTTTCACAGATACGCAGTATTTT
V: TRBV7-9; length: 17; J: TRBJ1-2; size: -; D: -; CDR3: CASSSNRLQGSFYGYTF; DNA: TGTGCCAGCAGCTCGAACCGCTTACAGGGATCCTTCTATGGCTACACCTTC
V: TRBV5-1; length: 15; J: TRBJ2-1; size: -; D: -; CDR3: CASSVNREMSVEQFF; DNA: TGCGCCAGCAGCGTGAACAGGGAGATGAGCGTTGAGCAGTTCTTC
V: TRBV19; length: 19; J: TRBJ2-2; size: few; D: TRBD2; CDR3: CASSGGGASGGSNTGELFF; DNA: TGTGCCAGTAGCGGCGGAGGAGCCAGCGGGGGCTCGAACACCGGGGAGCTGTTTTTT
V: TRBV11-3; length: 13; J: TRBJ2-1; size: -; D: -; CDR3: CASSLNFRYEQFF; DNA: TGTGCCAGCAGCTTGAACTTCAGGTATGAGCAGTTCTTC
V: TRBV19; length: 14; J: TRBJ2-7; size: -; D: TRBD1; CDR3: CASSMDRGHYEQYF; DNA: TGTGCCAGTAGTATGGACAGGGGGCACTACGAGCAGTACTTC
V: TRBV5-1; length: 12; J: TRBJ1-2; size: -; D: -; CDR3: CASTDSSYGYTF; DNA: TGCGCCAGCACCGACTCCAGCTATGGCTACACCTTC
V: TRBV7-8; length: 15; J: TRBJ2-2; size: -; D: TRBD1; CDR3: CASSSRQGRTGELFF; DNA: TGTGCCAGCAGCTCCCGACAGGGAAGAACCGGGGAGCTGTTTTTT
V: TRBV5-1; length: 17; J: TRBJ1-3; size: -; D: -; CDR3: CASSLSGGPSSGNTIYF; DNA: TGCGCCAGCAGCTTGTCTGGGGGCCCCAGCTCTGGAAACACCATATATTTT
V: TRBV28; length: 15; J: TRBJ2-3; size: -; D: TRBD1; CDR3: CASTSGQGFSDTQYF; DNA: TGTGCCAGCACCTCGGGACAGGGCTTTTCAGATACGCAGTATTTT
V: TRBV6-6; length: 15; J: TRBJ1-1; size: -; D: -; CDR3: CASSSKQGVRTEAFF; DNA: TGTGCCAGCAGTTCGAAGCAGGGTGTTCGGACTGAAGCTTTCTTT
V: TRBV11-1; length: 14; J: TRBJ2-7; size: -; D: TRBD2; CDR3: CASSLLAGGYEQYF; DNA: TGTGCCAGCAGCTTACTAGCGGGGGGGTACGAGCAGTACTTC
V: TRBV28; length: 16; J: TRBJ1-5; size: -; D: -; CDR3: CASSFVAGAHNQPQHF; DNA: TGTGCCAGCAGTTTCGTGGCGGGGGCCCACAATCAGCCCCAGCATTTT
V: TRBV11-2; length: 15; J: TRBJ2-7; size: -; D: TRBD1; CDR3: CASSLLWTGADEQYF; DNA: TGTGCCAGCAGCTTATTATGGACAGGGGCGGACGAGCAGTACTTC
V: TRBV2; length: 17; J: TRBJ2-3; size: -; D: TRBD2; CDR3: CADKVPSSGGSTDTQYF; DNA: TGTGCCGACAAAGTCCCCTCTAGCGGAGGGAGCACAGATACGCAGTATTTT
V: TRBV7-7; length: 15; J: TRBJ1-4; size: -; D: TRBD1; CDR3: CASSQNRGRNEKLFF; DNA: TGTGCCAGCAGCCAAAACAGGGGGCGCAATGAAAAACTGTTTTTT
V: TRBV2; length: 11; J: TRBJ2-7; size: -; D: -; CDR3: CASLLELEQYF; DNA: TGTGCCAGTTTACTAGAACTTGAGCAGTACTTC
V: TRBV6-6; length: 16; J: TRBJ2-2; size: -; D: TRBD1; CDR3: CASSYSRAGGTGELFF; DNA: TGTGCCAGCAGTTACTCGAGGGCAGGGGGCACCGGGGAGCTGTTTTTT
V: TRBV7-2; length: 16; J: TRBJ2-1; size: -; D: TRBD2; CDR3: CASSLKLLAKYDEQFF; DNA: TGTGCCAGCAGCCTGAAGTTACTAGCGAAATATGATGAGCAGTTCTTC
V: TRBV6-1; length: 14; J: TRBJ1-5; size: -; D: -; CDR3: CASSEARVGQPQHF; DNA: TGTGCCAGCAGTGAAGCCCGGGTTGGGCAGCCCCAGCATTTT
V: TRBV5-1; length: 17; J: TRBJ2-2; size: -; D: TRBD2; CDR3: CASLPGRGGRGTGELFF; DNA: TGCGCCAGCCTTCCCGGGAGGGGAGGACGAGGCACCGGGGAGCTGTTTTTT
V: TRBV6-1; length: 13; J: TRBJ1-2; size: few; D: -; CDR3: CASKVGGFYGYTF; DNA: TGTGCCAGCAAAGTAGGCGGGTTCTATGGCTACACCTTC